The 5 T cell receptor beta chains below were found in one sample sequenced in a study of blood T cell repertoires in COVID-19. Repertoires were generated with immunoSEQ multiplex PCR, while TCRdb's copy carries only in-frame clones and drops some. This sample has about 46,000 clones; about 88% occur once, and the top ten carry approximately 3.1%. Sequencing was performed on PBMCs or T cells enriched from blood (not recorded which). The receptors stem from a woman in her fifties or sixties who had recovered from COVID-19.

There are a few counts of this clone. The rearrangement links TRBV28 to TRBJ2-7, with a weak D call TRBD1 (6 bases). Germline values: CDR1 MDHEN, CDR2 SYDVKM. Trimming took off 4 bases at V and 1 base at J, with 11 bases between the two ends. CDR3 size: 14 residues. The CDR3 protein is CASSWQGNSYEQYF. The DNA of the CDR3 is TGTGCCAGCAGTTGGCAGGGGAATTCCTACGAGCAGTACTTC.

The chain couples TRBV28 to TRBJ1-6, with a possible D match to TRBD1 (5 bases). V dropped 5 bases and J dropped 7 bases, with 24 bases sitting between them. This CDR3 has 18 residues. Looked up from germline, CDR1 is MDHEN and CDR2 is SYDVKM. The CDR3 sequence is CASSGVVVGLGGNSPLHF. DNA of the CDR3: TGTGCCAGCAGTGGGGTCGTAGTAGGGCTCGGGGGAAATTCACCCCTCCACTTT.

The CDR3 reads CASSFRGPIGETQYF. The CDR3 DNA is TGTGCCAGCAGCTTTAGGGGGCCAATAGGAGAGACCCAGTACTTC. This chain connects TRBV5-6 to TRBJ2-5; 7 positions agree with TRBD1. Germline loops: CDR1 SGHDT, CDR2 YYEEEE. This CDR3 spans 15 amino acids. Trimming cost V 2 bases and J 4 bases; bases outside gene matches: 8.

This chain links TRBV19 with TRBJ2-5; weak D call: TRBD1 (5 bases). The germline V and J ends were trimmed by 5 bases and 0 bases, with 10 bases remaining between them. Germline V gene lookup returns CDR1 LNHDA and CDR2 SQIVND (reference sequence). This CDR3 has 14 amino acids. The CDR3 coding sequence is TGTGCCAGTAGTGTCCTCAGGGACCAAGAGACCCAGTACTTC. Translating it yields CASSVLRDQETQYF.

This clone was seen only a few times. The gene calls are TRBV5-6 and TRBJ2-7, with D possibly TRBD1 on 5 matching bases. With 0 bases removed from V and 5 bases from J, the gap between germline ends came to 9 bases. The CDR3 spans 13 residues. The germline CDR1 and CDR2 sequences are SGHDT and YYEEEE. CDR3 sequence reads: CASSLVGVDEQYF. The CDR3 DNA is TGTGCCAGCAGCTTGGTAGGGGTGGACGAGCAGTACTTC.